The present T cell receptor (beta chain) was sequenced within a study of CD8+ T cells in alopecia areata. V lost 3 bases, J lost 4 bases, and 8 bases stayed unmatched. This CDR3 contains 16 residues. Germline V gene data show CDR1 as MNHEY and CDR2 as SMNVEV (reference sequence). The authors extracted RNA and reverse transcribed it into cDNA as the sequencing template. Measured with immunoSEQ multiplex PCR; TCRdb has only the in-frame clones, and not every one. Seen here are about 97,000 clones, roughly two fifths observed once, and the top ten hold about 1.5%. The clonotype originates from a human donor with alopecia areata. The material sequenced was CD4+ T cells sorted from blood. V and J are TRBV27 and TRBJ2-2, with 7 bases aligning to TRBD2. CDR3 loop: CASSFSTGGVTGELFF. The CDR3 DNA is TGTGCCAGCAGTTTCTCTACGGGAGGTGTCACCGGGGAGCTGTTTTTT.